These T cell receptor beta chains were read from a single sample in a study of blood T cell repertoires in COVID-19. Sequencing used immunoSEQ multiplex PCR; TCRdb keeps in-frame clones, though not all of them. The table records a few hundred thousand clones, just over 90% of them present only once. The specimen was PBMCs or T cells enriched from blood (not recorded which). These receptors all stem from a woman between 40 and 55 years old who had been exposed to COVID-19. The CDR3 runs from the conserved cysteine through the conserved F or W.

TRBV7-9	CASKGANTGELFF
TRBV27	CASSLSVQGLRTDTQYF
TRBV4-2	CASRRSSQGTQYF
TRBV19	CASKLSPGSDGNSPLHF
TRBV24-1	CATSDPALAGGAGELFF
TRBV5-1	CASRRRAGLNSPLHF
TRBV29-1	CSVGELNTEAFF
TRBV7-2	CASSSGGVGREKLFF
TRBV12-3/TRBV12-4	CATSGGPRAEQFF
TRBV5-1	CASSHGTGGNEQFF
TRBV7-3	CASSLTLTSADEQFF
TRBV27	CASSFGTGNQPQHF
TRBV12-5	CASGLERGTAFF
TRBV27	CASSFHNQPQHF
TRBV6-5	CASSYTQGARGYTF
TRBV5-5	CASSPEGGTGKYGYTF